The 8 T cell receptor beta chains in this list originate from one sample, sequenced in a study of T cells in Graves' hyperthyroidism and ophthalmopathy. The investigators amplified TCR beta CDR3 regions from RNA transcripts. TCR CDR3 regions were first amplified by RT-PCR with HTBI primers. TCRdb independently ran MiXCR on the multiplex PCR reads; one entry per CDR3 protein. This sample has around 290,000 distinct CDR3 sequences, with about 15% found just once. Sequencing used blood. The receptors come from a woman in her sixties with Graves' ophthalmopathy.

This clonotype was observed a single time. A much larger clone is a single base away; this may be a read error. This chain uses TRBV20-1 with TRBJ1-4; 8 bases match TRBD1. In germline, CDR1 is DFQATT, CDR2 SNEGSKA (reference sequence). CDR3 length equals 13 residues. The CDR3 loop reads CNAGTGFNEKLFF. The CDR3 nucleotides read TGCAATGCCGGGACAGGCTTTAATGAAAAACTGTTTTTT.

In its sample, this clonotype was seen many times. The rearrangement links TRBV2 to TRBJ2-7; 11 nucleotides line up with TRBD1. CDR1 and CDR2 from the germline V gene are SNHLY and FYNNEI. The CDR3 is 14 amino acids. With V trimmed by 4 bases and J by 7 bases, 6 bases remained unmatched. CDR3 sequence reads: CASSANGQGAEQYF. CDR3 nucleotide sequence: TGTGCCAGCAGTGCAAACGGACAGGGGGCAGAGCAGTACTTC.

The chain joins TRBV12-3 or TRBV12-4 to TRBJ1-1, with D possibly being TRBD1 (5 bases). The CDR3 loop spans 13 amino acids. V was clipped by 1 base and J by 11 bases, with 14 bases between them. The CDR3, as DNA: TGTGCCAGCAGTTTAGGCGGGGAGACAGCGGCTTTCTTT. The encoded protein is CASSLGGETAAFF.

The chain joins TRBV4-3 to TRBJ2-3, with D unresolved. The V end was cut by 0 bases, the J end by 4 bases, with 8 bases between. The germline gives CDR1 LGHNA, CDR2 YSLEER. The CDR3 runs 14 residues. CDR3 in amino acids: CASSQDGPPDTQYF. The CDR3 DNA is TGCGCCAGCAGCCAAGATGGACCGCCAGATACGCAGTATTTT.

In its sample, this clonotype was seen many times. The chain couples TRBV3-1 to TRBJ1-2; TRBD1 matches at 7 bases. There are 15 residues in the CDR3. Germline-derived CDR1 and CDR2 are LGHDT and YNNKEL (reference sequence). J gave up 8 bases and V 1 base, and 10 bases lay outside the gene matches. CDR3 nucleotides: TGTGCCAGCAGCCAAGTAGATGGCAGGGGGAGGGGCTACACCTTC. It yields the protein CASSQVDGRGRGYTF.

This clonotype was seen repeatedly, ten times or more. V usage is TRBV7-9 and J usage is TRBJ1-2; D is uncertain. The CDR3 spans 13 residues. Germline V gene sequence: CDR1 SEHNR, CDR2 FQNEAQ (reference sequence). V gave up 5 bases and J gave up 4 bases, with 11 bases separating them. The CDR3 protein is CASSPRVAYGYTF. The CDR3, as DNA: TGTGCCAGCAGCCCGCGGGTGGCCTATGGCTACACCTTC.

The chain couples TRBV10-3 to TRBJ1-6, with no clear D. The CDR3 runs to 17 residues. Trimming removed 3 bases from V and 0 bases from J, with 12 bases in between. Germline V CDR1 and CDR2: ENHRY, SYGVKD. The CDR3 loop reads CAISENRGSSYNSPLHF. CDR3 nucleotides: TGTGCCATCAGTGAAAATCGAGGGAGCTCCTATAATTCACCCCTCCACTTT.

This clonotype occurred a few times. This CDR3 is CASRGSGKLFF. In DNA, the CDR3 is TGTGCCAGCAGGGGATCGGGAAAACTGTTTTTT. This rearrangement joins TRBV2 to TRBJ1-4; D is undetermined. This CDR3 region has 11 residues. Germline V lookup: CDR1 SNHLY, CDR2 FYNNEI. Trimming stripped 6 bases from V and 10 bases from J, with 9 bases between.